This T cell receptor (beta chain) emerged from a study of OX40 agonist ivuxolimab in advanced cancers. Context from the whole study: The costimulatory receptor OX40 (CD134) was targeted by ivuxolimab, a fully human IgG2 agonistic monoclonal antibody. Of the approximately 50 patients in dose escalation, 19 had hepatocellular carcinoma, some 15 had melanoma, 9 had renal cell carcinoma and 9 had head and neck cancer. Patients were allowed to have had prior anti-PD-1, anti-PD-L1 or anti-CTLA-4 therapy, and roughly two fifths of the dose-escalation patients had been treated with checkpoint inhibitors. The paper describes the monotherapy dose-escalation part (N ≈ 50 patients) of the phase I trial of ivuxolimab. In the dose-escalation cohort, 82.7% of patients were male, and the mean age was approximately 60 years, with a range of about 20 to 90. Partial responses occurred in three dose-escalation patients: two with cutaneous melanoma and one with hepatocellular carcinoma. Intravenous ivuxolimab was administered to patients every 2 weeks at six dose levels: 0.01, 0.1, 0.3, 1.5, 3 and 10 mg/kg. The point of sequencing TCRbeta in the periphery was to test whether ivuxolimab changed TCR sequence diversity and drove clonal T-cell expansion.

V is cut by 7 bases and J by 4 bases, and the space between the germline ends is 11 bases. The CDR1 and CDR2 encoded by the germline V gene are MDHEN and SYDVKM. There are 14 amino acids in the CDR3, from cysteine to phenylalanine inclusive. Only the CDR3 DNA is retained, 42 bases long and in frame from the first base. To sequence the TCRbeta CDR3 region, genomic DNA was isolated from the sorted cells. The immunoSEQ Assay was used for sequencing of TCRbeta CDR3 regions. TCRdb's version of the immuneACCESS table is confined to in-frame rearrangements and falls short of the full clone set. An unresolved V gene accounts for under half of the shortfall where checked; the remainder is of unknown origin. In all, the sample holds 67,000 or so clones, and around four fifths of those were seen once. The ten top clones hold roughly 3.5% of the sample. This clone appeared a few times. There is no known antigen for this receptor. No base quality information exists; no much larger clone differs at one position.

Patients with a history of autoimmune disease or receiving systemic immunosuppression were excluded from the trial. Peripheral blood for TCR sequencing was collected from all dose cohorts at baseline, on cycle 4 day 1, and on cycle 7 day 1. Samples were obtained from an open-label, multicenter, first-in-human phase I dose-escalation trial of ivuxolimab. Adults with locally advanced or metastatic melanoma, renal cell, hepatocellular, or head and neck squamous cell carcinoma were enrolled in the trial. Before TCR sequencing, CD4+ T cells and CD8+ T cells from peripheral blood were sorted into separate populations. Results the study describes overall, beyond this receptor: At doses from 0.1 to 3.0 mg/kg, clonal expansion was seen in both CD4+ and CD8+ blood T cells between baseline and week 6. In the 0.1-3.0 mg/kg groups, partial responders were among the patients with the lowest normalized peripheral clonal expansion, particularly in CD8+ T cells. Low levels of normalized T-cell clonal expansion were also shown by some nonresponding patients. After ivuxolimab, expanded clones were on average more numerous among CD8+ T cells than among CD4+ T cells. Antigen specificity was not determined for the clonally expanded peripheral T cells.

The source is an adult with an advanced solid tumor such as melanoma, head and neck, liver or kidney cancer. Rearrangement joined TRBV28 to TRBJ2-6, with no confidently assigned D gene. The input for sequencing was CD4+ or CD8+ T cells sorted from blood, taken in a trial of the OX40 agonist ivuxolimab. The CDR3 region reads CASTLTSGANVLTF. The sequenced DNA: TGTGCCAGCACCTTGACATCCGGGGCCAACGTCCTGACTTTC.